The 25 T cell receptor beta chains below come from one sample, sequenced in a study of cytomegalovirus exposure and HLA in healthy donors. PCR primers comprised 60 Vbeta and 13 Jbeta primers. Some clones are missing from TCRdb's copy, which holds only in-frame ones; the method was immunoSEQ multiplex PCR. This table has under 100,000 clones, 63% appearing once. Sequencing was carried out using PBMCs. These TCRs come from a woman in her 40s in good health and CMV-seropositive.

J is TRBJ2-3 and V is TRBV7-2; 7 bases match TRBD2. The V and J ends lost 5 bases and 6 bases, in that order; junction bases with no gene match: 5. This CDR3 is built from 13 residues. Germline CDR1 and CDR2: SGHTA and FQGNSA. CDR3 amino acids: CASSLGLQDTQYF. Here the CDR3 DNA reads TGTGCCAGCAGCCTGGGACTACAGGATACGCAGTATTTT.

V gene TRBV28 combines with J gene TRBJ2-7; D unclear. In germline, CDR1 is MDHEN, CDR2 SYDVKM. The CDR3 contains 14 residues. V was shortened by 5 bases and J by 1 base, with 12 bases between the two germline ends. CDR3 sequence (DNA): TGTGCCAGCAGTGGATCCGACGGGTCCTACGAGCAGTACTTC. Translating gives CASSGSDGSYEQYF. The variable domain in full, completed from reference TRBV28 and TRBJ2-7, reads DVKVTQSSRYLVKRTGEKVFLECVQDMDHENMFWYRQDPGLGLRLIYFSYDVKMKEKGDIPEGYSVSREKKERFSLILESASTNQTSMYLCASSGSDGSYEQYFGPGTRLTVT.

V is TRBV6-1 and J is TRBJ1-3; D gene uncertain. CDR3 length: 15 amino acids. V was pared by 7 bases and J by 0 bases, with 13 bases between. Per germline, CDR1 MNHNS and CDR2 SASEGT. The DNA for the CDR3 is TGTGCCAGCACTCCCGACACCAGCTCTGGAAACACCATATATTTT. It specifies CASTPDTSSGNTIYF.

The chain is built from TRBV5-8 and TRBJ2-5; 10 bases are a match to TRBD2. CDR1 and CDR2 from the germline V gene are SGHTS and YDEGEE. This CDR3 spans 14 amino acids. J was trimmed by 7 bases and V by 7 bases; bases with no gene match: 10. The chain's CDR3 is CASGDSGRMGTQYF. As DNA, the CDR3 is TGTGCCAGCGGCGATAGCGGGAGGATGGGGACCCAGTACTTC.

This clone was observed a single time. The gene calls are TRBV19 and TRBJ1-2; 9 positions match TRBD1. This CDR3 spans 15 amino acids. Germline V gives CDR1 LNHDA, CDR2 SQIVND (reference sequence). V shed 10 bases, J shed 4 bases, and the junction held 13 bases outside the gene matches. CDR3 sequence (DNA): TGTGCCACCGGGACAGGGATAATTAGTGGCTATGGCTACACCTTC. Protein product: CATGTGIISGYGYTF. The full variable domain, in which reference TRBV19 and TRBJ1-2 provide the parts outside the CDR3, is DGGITQSPKYLFRKEGQNVTLSCEQNLNHDAMYWYRQDPGQGLRLIYYSQIVNDFQKGDIAEGYSVSREKKESFPLTVTSAQKNPTAFYLCATGTGIISGYGYTFGSGTRLTVV.

The chain joins TRBV4-3 to TRBJ1-2, with D perhaps TRBD1 (5 bases). CDR3 size: 18 residues. Germline CDR1 is LGHNA and CDR2 is YSLEER. Trimming removed 0 bases at V and 4 bases at J, with 21 bases between. CDR3 sequence: CASSQDPRVAAELYGYTF. Here the CDR3 DNA reads TGCGCCAGCAGCCAAGACCCCAGGGTCGCGGCCGAACTCTATGGCTACACCTTC.

This clone turned up a few times. The V and J genes are TRBV5-4 and TRBJ2-5; D remains ambiguous. This CDR3 contains 13 residues. The V end lost 2 bases, the J end lost 2 bases, and 7 bases lay between the germline ends. CDR1 SGHNT and CDR2 YYREEE come from the germline V gene (reference sequence). DNA for the CDR3: TGTGCCAGCAGCTTTAGCACACAAGAGACCCAGTACTTC. Its protein is CASSFSTQETQYF.

This clone was seen a handful of times. This same CDR3 is encoded by further DNA sequences in the sample. This chain uses TRBV18 with TRBJ1-2; D may be TRBD1 (6 bases). V was cut by 3 bases and J by 4 bases, with 12 bases left in between. This CDR3 is built from 14 residues. Germline V CDR1 and CDR2: KGHSH, LQKENI. The CDR3 is CASSPPGAPYGYTF. CDR3 DNA sequence: TGTGCCAGCTCACCCCCAGGGGCTCCCTATGGCTACACCTTC.

The V call is TRBV6-5, the J call TRBJ2-5; D gene unclear. The J call is in doubt because the DNA end fits TRBJ2-7 better. CDR1 and CDR2 from the germline V gene are MNHEY and SVGAGI. This CDR3 has 15 residues. CDR3 region: CASRLTPSPVYEQYF. The DNA for the CDR3 is TGTGCCAGCAGACTGACACCCTCCCCCGTTTACGAGCAGTACTTC.

This clone has just a few counts. The chain couples TRBV2 to TRBJ1-2; TRBD1 matches 7 bases. Unmatched junction bases numbered 5, after V lost 7 bases and J lost 0 bases. The CDR3 is made up of 14 amino acids. Germline CDR1 reads SNHLY; CDR2 reads FYNNEI. The CDR3 loop reads CASTQGNTNYGYTF. Written as DNA, the CDR3 is TGTGCCAGCACACAGGGGAACACTAACTATGGCTACACCTTC.

This sequence joins TRBV29-1 and TRBJ2-5; TRBD2 agrees at 11 bases. Matching the DNA end better, TRBJ2-7 makes the J call doubtful. The CDR3 is 12 residues long. The germline gives CDR1 SQVTM, CDR2 ANQGSEA. Here the CDR3 reads CSVLAGGDEQYF. CDR3 DNA: TGCAGCGTTCTAGCGGGAGGCGACGAGCAGTACTTC.

CDR3 sequence (DNA): TGTGCCAGCTCACCGTTAGCGGGAGATACGGGTGAGCAGTACTTC. Its protein product is CASSPLAGDTGEQYF. The J gene is TRBJ2-7, the V gene TRBV18; 9 bases map to TRBD2. V was clipped by 3 bases and J by 7 bases; unmatched bases: 10. The CDR3 spans 15 residues. Germline values: CDR1 KGHSH, CDR2 LQKENI.

The J gene is TRBJ2-7, the V gene TRBV28; maybe TRBD2 (5 bases). Germline CDR1 reads MDHEN; CDR2 reads SYDVKM. Between the trimmed V and J ends, which lost 3 bases and 12 bases, there was a span of 18 bases. The CDR3 covers 13 residues. CDR3 amino acids: CASSFAGVGSRYF. CDR3 sequence (DNA): TGTGCCAGCAGTTTTGCCGGGGTGGGGAGTCGGTACTTC.

About this clone itself: Distinct nucleotide sequences in the sample also encode this CDR3. The chain has TRBV11-2 and TRBJ1-2; TRBD1 might be the D (6 bases). The CDR3 sequence is 14 residues long. Germline-derived CDR1 and CDR2 are SGHAT and FQNNGV. Deletions cut 0 bases from V and 6 bases from J, with 11 bases between. Written as DNA, the CDR3 is TGTGCCAGCAGCTTAGAACAGGGTCGGGATGGCTACACCTTC. It is translated as CASSLEQGRDGYTF.

The sample holds a few counts of this clone. This chain links TRBV19 with TRBJ1-2; TRBD1 aligns across 10 bases. The CDR3 extends over 16 amino acids. The V segment lost 4 bases and the J segment 2 bases; nucleotides outside the gene matches: 7. The germline V gene has CDR1 LNHDA and CDR2 SQIVND (reference sequence). CDR3 residues: CASSRPGQGLNYGYTF. DNA of the CDR3: TGTGCCAGTAGTAGACCGGGACAGGGGTTAAACTATGGCTACACCTTC. Variable domain in full (rest from reference TRBV19 and TRBJ1-2): DGGITQSPKYLFRKEGQNVTLSCEQNLNHDAMYWYRQDPGQGLRLIYYSQIVNDFQKGDIAEGYSVSREKKESFPLTVTSAQKNPTAFYLCASSRPGQGLNYGYTFGSGTRLTVV.

V and J are TRBV10-3 and TRBJ2-3, with a weak D call TRBD2 (5 bases). There are 16 residues in the CDR3. V was shortened by 7 bases and J by 3 bases, with 20 bases between the two germline ends. Per the germline V gene, CDR1 is ENHRY and CDR2 is SYGVKD. DNA for the CDR3: TGTGCCATCACCTCGGCCACTAGTCATCCGACAGATACGCAGTATTTT. Protein: CAITSATSHPTDTQYF.

This clone was detected only once. The rearrangement uses TRBV28 and TRBJ1-3; D unclear. The CDR3 is 13 residues long. The germline V gene has CDR1 MDHEN and CDR2 SYDVKM. The V end was cut by 1 base, the J end by 8 bases, with 9 bases between. This CDR3 is CASSLSSFYTIYF. The CDR3 DNA reads as TGTGCCAGCAGTTTATCCTCGTTTTACACCATATATTTT.

The gene calls are TRBV4-1 and TRBJ2-3; D might be TRBD1 (6 bases). The CDR3 contains 13 residues. The germline V gene has CDR1 MGHRA and CDR2 YSYEKL. The V and J ends lost 1 base and 5 bases respectively, with 7 bases between them. DNA of the CDR3: TGCGCCAGCAGCCAAGGGGGGCTAGATACGCAGTATTTT. Protein: CASSQGGLDTQYF.

The rearrangement joins TRBV4-1 to TRBJ2-7; TRBD2 might be the D (5 bases). In germline, CDR1 is MGHRA, CDR2 YSYEKL. This CDR3 has 15 residues. Trimming removed 0 bases from V and 4 bases from J, with 13 bases in between. DNA of the CDR3: TGCGCCAGCAGCCAAGATCGAACTAGATTATACGAGCAGTACTTC. Its protein is CASSQDRTRLYEQYF.

The chain is built from TRBV2 and TRBJ2-1; TRBD2 agrees at 12 bases. Germline CDR1 reads SNHLY; CDR2 reads FYNNEI. The CDR3 spans 15 residues. After removal of 6 bases from V and 7 bases from J, the junction contained 7 bases not matched to a gene. DNA of the CDR3: TGTGCCAGCAGAGAGACTAGCGGGAGAGGGAATGAGCAGTTCTTC. It specifies CASRETSGRGNEQFF.

J is TRBJ2-1 and V is TRBV10-2; TRBD1 is a possible D gene (6 bases). The V end was cut by 4 bases, the J end by 3 bases, with 7 bases between. Germline V CDR1 and CDR2: WSHSY, SAAADI. CDR3 length equals 13 residues. CDR3 amino acids: CASSAQGYNEQFF. CDR3 DNA: TGCGCCAGCAGTGCACAGGGCTACAATGAGCAGTTCTTC.

The V and J genes are TRBV7-2 and TRBJ2-7; D uncertain. Trimming took off 6 bases at V and 3 bases at J, with 18 bases between the two ends. Germline CDR1 SGHTA, CDR2 FQGNSA. CDR3 length equals 15 residues. The CDR3 is CASSSIPGVFYEQYF. CDR3 DNA sequence: TGTGCCAGCAGTTCTATTCCAGGTGTATTCTACGAGCAGTACTTC. The complete variable domain, with remaining parts taken from reference TRBV7-2 and TRBJ2-7, reads GAGVSQSPSNKVTEKGKDVELRCDPISGHTALYWYRQSLGQGLEFLIYFQGNSAPDKSGLPSDRFSAERTGGSVSTLTIQRTQQEDSAVYLCASSSIPGVFYEQYFGPGTRLTVT.

The CDR3 DNA sequence: TGCAGCGTTGAGCCTAGTTCGAAGGAGACCCAGTACTTC. This encodes CSVEPSSKETQYF. V gene TRBV29-1 combines with J gene TRBJ2-5; D is unclear. CDR3 size: 13 residues. CDR1 is SQVTM, CDR2 ANQGSEA, per germline. Trimming left V 3 bases short and J 5 bases short, with 13 bases between.

A remark on this clone: One end of the junction varies from germline; a read error may be responsible. The V call is TRBV11-2, the J call TRBJ2-7; TRBD2 might be the D (6 bases). The germline V gene encodes CDR1 SGHAT and CDR2 FQNNGV. The CDR3 sequence is 14 residues long. The CDR3 loop reads CASRLSGSFNEQYF. The CDR3 bases are TGTGCCAGCCGCTTATCCGGGAGCTTTAACGAGCAGTACTTC.

This clone was seen once. V and J are TRBV5-1 and TRBJ1-5; a weak D match, TRBD1 (5 bases). The CDR3 runs 14 residues. CDR1 and CDR2 from the germline V gene are SGHRS and YFSETQ. V was cut by 2 bases and J by 4 bases, with 10 bases left in between. Written as DNA, the CDR3 is TGCGCCAGCAGCTTCGGGGGGGATAATCAGCCCCAGCATTTT. Protein: CASSFGGDNQPQHF.